This passage covers 19 T cell receptor beta chains from one sample sequenced in a study of cytomegalovirus exposure and HLA in healthy donors. A multiplex PCR was run with 60 Vbeta primers and 13 Jbeta primers. Libraries were prepared by immunoSEQ multiplex PCR; TCRdb keeps only in-frame clonotypes and omits some of them. Of about 110,000 clones listed, around 80% are singletons. Sequencing was done on a sample of PBMCs. These TCRs come from a man aged 55 to 70 in good health and CMV-seronegative.

V is TRBV21-1 and J is TRBJ2-3; the table calls TRBD2, which could not be checked here. TRBV21-1 constitutes a pseudogene. This CDR3 is 15 amino acids long. CDR3 bases: TGTGCCAGCAGCAAGACTAGCGGACGCACAGATACGCAGTATTTT. Protein: CASSKTSGRTDTQYF.

The CDR3 DNA follows: TGTGCCAGCTCACCGAAATGGGCAGCGAACACTGAAGCTTTCTTT. The encoded protein is CASSPKWAANTEAFF. The V gene is TRBV18, the J gene TRBJ1-1, with no clear D. Per the germline V gene, CDR1 is KGHSH and CDR2 is LQKENI. V was shortened by 3 bases and J by 1 base, with 12 bases between the two germline ends. The CDR3 covers 15 residues.

This rearrangement joins TRBV5-1 to TRBJ2-1; tentative D call: TRBD2 (7 bases). Germline CDR1 reads SGHRS; CDR2 reads YFSETQ. CDR3 length: 15 residues. Trimming took off 0 bases at V and 2 bases at J, with 9 bases between the two ends. This CDR3 is CASSLGGGAYNEQFF. In nucleotides, the CDR3 is TGCGCCAGCAGCTTGGGAGGGGGGGCCTACAATGAGCAGTTCTTC.

The genes are TRBV4-2 and TRBJ1-4; no reliable D call. CDR3 length: 16 amino acids. CDR1 and CDR2 from the germline V gene are LGHNA and YNFKEQ. V gave up 4 bases and J gave up 4 bases, with 16 bases separating them. CDR3 region: CASSPQGGSGNEKLFF. The CDR3 DNA sequence: TGTGCCAGCAGCCCTCAAGGAGGGTCCGGTAATGAAAAACTGTTTTTT.

The chain couples TRBV6-1 to TRBJ1-3; D is unclear. The V gene lost 5 bases and the J gene lost 4 bases, with 6 bases spanning the gap. The germline CDR1 and CDR2 sequences are MNHNS and SASEGT. The CDR3 spans 12 residues. The CDR3 spells CASSSTGNTIYF. The CDR3 region has the DNA TGTGCCAGCAGTTCAACAGGAAACACCATATATTTT.

V usage is TRBV18 and J usage is TRBJ1-5; D is unresolved. The CDR3 consists of 14 residues. V shed 4 bases and J shed 4 bases, with 11 bases lying between them. CDR1 KGHSH and CDR2 LQKENI come from the germline V gene. Here the CDR3 reads CASSRSSGNQPQHF. CDR3 nucleotides: TGTGCCAGCTCACGTTCGTCGGGTAATCAGCCCCAGCATTTT.

This chain uses TRBV30 with TRBJ2-7; 7 positions agree with TRBD2. Looked up from germline, CDR1 is GTSNPN and CDR2 is SVGIG (reference sequence). The V segment lost 4 bases and the J segment 0 bases; nucleotides outside the gene matches: 9. The CDR3 covers 15 residues. CDR3 coding DNA: TGTGCCTGGATGACCAGCGGGGCCAACTCCTACGAGCAGTACTTC. It encodes CAWMTSGANSYEQYF.

The CDR3 DNA sequence: TGTGCCAGCAGTTTCCGGGGGGAGACCCAGTACTTC. Translated, it gives CASSFRGETQYF. The V call is TRBV6-5, the J call TRBJ2-5; TRBD2 might be the D (6 bases). Germline V gives CDR1 MNHEY, CDR2 SVGAGI. The CDR3 is made up of 12 amino acids. V dropped 4 bases and J dropped 5 bases, with 8 bases sitting between them.

This chain connects TRBV6-6 to TRBJ1-5, with D possibly matching TRBD1 (6 bases). From germline, CDR1 is MNHNY and CDR2 SVGAGI (reference sequence). The CDR3 totals 16 residues. Trimming shortened V by 7 bases and J by 1 base, and 17 bases separated the two germline ends. In DNA form, the CDR3 reads TGTGCCAGCACCCCGGGAGGGGGGCAGAGCAATCAGCCCCAGCATTTT. Its protein is CASTPGGGQSNQPQHF.

The J gene is TRBJ2-3, the V gene TRBV5-1; no reliable D call. CDR1 SGHRS and CDR2 YFSETQ come from the germline V gene. CDR3 size: 12 residues. V shed 4 bases and J shed 4 bases, with 7 bases lying between them. In DNA form, the CDR3 reads TGCGCCAGCAGCCTGAGCTCAGATACGCAGTATTTT. Amino acid sequence: CASSLSSDTQYF.

The chain employs TRBV2 and TRBJ1-2; 7 nucleotides align to TRBD1. Germline loops: CDR1 SNHLY, CDR2 FYNNEI. The CDR3 is 13 amino acids. V shed 6 bases, J shed 6 bases, and the junction held 7 bases outside the gene matches. The CDR3 loop reads CASREQGVDGYTF. Written as DNA, the CDR3 is TGTGCCAGCAGGGAGCAGGGGGTCGATGGCTACACCTTC.

This clone was seen only a few times. The chain recombines TRBV2 with TRBJ2-1; 7 bases are shared with TRBD1. This CDR3 has 12 residues. V shed 8 bases and J 15 bases; nucleotides not matched to a gene: 13. Germline V CDR1 and CDR2: SNHLY, FYNNEI. The CDR3 reads CASCETGSRTFF. The CDR3 bases are TGTGCCAGCTGCGAGACAGGGTCACGAACGTTCTTC.

The rearrangement links TRBV7-8 to TRBJ1-2, with 8 bases lining up with TRBD1. Per germline, CDR1 SGHVS and CDR2 FQNEAQ. Trimming took 3 bases from V and 5 from J; bases not matched to a gene: 8. This CDR3 is built from 15 residues. The chain's CDR3 is CASSFTRTGIYGYTF. The CDR3 nucleotides are TGTGCCAGCAGCTTTACCCGGACAGGGATATATGGCTACACCTTC.

This clone has a handful of counts. This sequence joins TRBV5-8 and TRBJ1-4, with 8 bases matching TRBD1. Germline V gene data show CDR1 as SGHTS and CDR2 as YDEGEE. The V and J ends lost 0 bases and 5 bases, in that order; junction bases with no gene match: 3. This CDR3 has 15 residues. The CDR3 reads CASSLGPGGNEKLFF. The CDR3 DNA follows: TGTGCCAGCAGCTTGGGTCCAGGGGGCAATGAAAAACTGTTTTTT.

The chain uses TRBV7-9 and TRBJ2-3, with TRBD2 identical over 11 bases. The ends lost 4 bases at V and 5 bases at J; junction bases unmatched: 5. Germline-derived CDR1 and CDR2 are SEHNR and FQNEAQ (reference sequence). CDR3 length: 15 residues. The CDR3, as DNA: TGTGCCAGCAGCTCGACTAGCGGGGCGGGAGATACGCAGTATTTT. It translates to CASSSTSGAGDTQYF.

The chain recombines TRBV6-1 with TRBJ2-1, with 8 bases matching TRBD2. The V segment lost 5 bases and the J segment 4 bases; nucleotides outside the gene matches: 7. CDR1 is MNHNS, CDR2 SASEGT, per germline. The CDR3 runs to 15 residues. The DNA for the CDR3 is TGTGCCAGCAGTCCCGGGAGCGGGGGTTACAATGAGCAGTTCTTC. It yields the protein CASSPGSGGYNEQFF.

The rearrangement uses TRBV28 and TRBJ1-5; D ambiguous. The CDR3 is 10 amino acids. V was shortened by 4 bases and J by 8 bases, with 3 bases between the two germline ends. Per germline, CDR1 MDHEN and CDR2 SYDVKM. The CDR3 DNA follows: TGTGCCAGCAGTTATAAGCCCCAGCATTTT. It yields the protein CASSYKPQHF.

J is TRBJ1-1 and V is TRBV5-1; TRBD1 might be the D (5 bases). The CDR3 has 15 residues. Deletions cut 4 bases from V and 1 base from J, with 14 bases between. CDR1 is SGHRS and CDR2 is YFSETQ in the germline V gene. The CDR3 coding sequence is TGCGCCAGCAGCGTGGATGGCAGGGCGAACACTGAAGCTTTCTTT. It is translated as CASSVDGRANTEAFF.

The J gene is TRBJ2-7, the V gene TRBV27; TRBD1 matches at 9 bases. Germline assignment: CDR1 MNHEY and CDR2 SMNVEV (reference sequence). The V and J ends lost 3 bases and 5 bases, in that order; junction bases with no gene match: 5. The CDR3 totals 14 residues. In DNA form, the CDR3 reads TGTGCCAGCAGTTTTCGGACAGGGGAGGACGAGCAGTACTTC. Its translation is CASSFRTGEDEQYF.